This T cell receptor beta chain was observed in a study of T-cell reconstitution after alpha-beta-depleted transplantation in children. As it was prepared, the TCRbeta library received unique molecular identifiers. TCRdb re-derived calls from the PCR reads in MiXCR, one entry per CDR3 protein. The sample shows fewer than 200,000 distinct CDR3 sequences, roughly 6.8% of them seen only once. Ten or more counts support this clonotype. V was pared by 1 base and J by 0 bases, with 7 bases between. CDR1 is SGHVS and CDR2 is FQNEAQ in the germline V gene. The CDR3 has 14 amino acids. The sequence was collected from a human donor who donated a stem cell graft to a child with Wiskott-Aldrich syndrome. The rearrangement uses TRBV7-8 and TRBJ2-7; D unclear. The sample was PBMCs from the stem cell graft donor, taken from the stem cell graft. CDR3 residues: CASSLVPISYEQYF. CDR3 nucleotide sequence: TGTGCCAGCAGCTTAGTTCCCATCTCCTACGAGCAGTACTTC.